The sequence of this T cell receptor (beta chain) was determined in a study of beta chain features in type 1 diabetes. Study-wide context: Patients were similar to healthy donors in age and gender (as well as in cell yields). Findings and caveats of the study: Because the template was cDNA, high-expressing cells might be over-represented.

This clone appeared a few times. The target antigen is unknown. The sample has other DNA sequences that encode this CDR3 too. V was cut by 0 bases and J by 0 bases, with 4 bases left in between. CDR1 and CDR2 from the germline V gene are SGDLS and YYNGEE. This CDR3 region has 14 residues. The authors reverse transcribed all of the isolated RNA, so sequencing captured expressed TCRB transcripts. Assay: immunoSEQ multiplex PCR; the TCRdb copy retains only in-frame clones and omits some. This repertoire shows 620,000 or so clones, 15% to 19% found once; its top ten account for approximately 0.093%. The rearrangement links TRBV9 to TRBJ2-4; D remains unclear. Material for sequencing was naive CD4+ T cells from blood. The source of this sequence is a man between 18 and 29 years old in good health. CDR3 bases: TGTGCCAGCAGCGTAGGGGTAGCCAAAAACATTCAGTACTTC. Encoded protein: CASSVGVAKNIQYF.